Below are 24 T cell receptor beta chains sequenced from a single sample in a study of T cell changes during pregnancy in multiple sclerosis. The assay was immunoSEQ multiplex PCR, and TCRdb's table has in-frame clones only and misses some. Among about 75,000 clones, roughly nine tenths were seen once, and the ten largest hold roughly 0.9%. This specimen was peripheral blood, taken in the first trimester of pregnancy. The receptors shown here come from a female donor in good health, enrolled as a control in a pregnancy study.

This chain connects TRBV13 to TRBJ2-5; D not resolved. The CDR3 extends over 12 amino acids. Germline V CDR1 and CDR2: PRHDT, FYEKMQ (reference sequence). The V end lost 6 bases, the J end lost 1 base, and 6 bases lay between the germline ends. The CDR3 DNA sequence: TGTGCCAGCAGACGGAGCCAAGAGACCCAGTACTTC. It is translated as CASRRSQETQYF.

This clone was observed a single time. V usage is TRBV28 and J usage is TRBJ1-4, with a weak D call TRBD1 (6 bases). V was pared by 7 bases and J by 0 bases, with 15 bases between. Germline V gives CDR1 MDHEN, CDR2 SYDVKM. This CDR3 comprises 16 residues. CDR3 nucleotide sequence: TGTGCCAGCATCCCGGGGGGGGGCGCAACTAATGAAAAACTGTTTTTT. Residues: CASIPGGGATNEKLFF.

V and J are TRBV5-5 and TRBJ2-3; D is possibly TRBD1 (6 bases). V gave up 0 bases and J gave up 4 bases, with 15 bases separating them. Germline V CDR1 and CDR2: SGHKS, YYEKEE (reference sequence). The CDR3 sequence is 16 residues long. The CDR3 coding sequence is TGTGCCAGCAGCTTGGTTCGACAGGCTTTCCCAGATACGCAGTATTTT. It encodes CASSLVRQAFPDTQYF.

The rearrangement uses TRBV5-1 and TRBJ2-5; 9 bases are shared with TRBD1. Germline CDR1 reads SGHRS; CDR2 reads YFSETQ. V was pared by 0 bases and J by 4 bases, with 4 bases of the junction left unmatched. CDR3 length: 15 residues. The CDR3 is CASSLVQGAGETQYF. The CDR3 DNA is TGCGCCAGCAGCTTGGTACAGGGGGCAGGAGAGACCCAGTACTTC.

The chain uses TRBV5-4 and TRBJ2-2, with 7 nucleotides matching TRBD2. Unmatched junction bases numbered 4, after V lost 2 bases and J lost 6 bases. The CDR3 runs to 14 residues. Germline V CDR1 and CDR2: SGHNT, YYREEE (reference sequence). CDR3 sequence: CASSLREGSGELFF. In DNA form, the CDR3 reads TGTGCCAGCAGCTTAAGGGAGGGATCCGGGGAGCTGTTTTTT.

V and J are TRBV5-1 and TRBJ2-5, with TRBD1 identical over 9 bases. The length of the CDR3 is 15 residues. Germline V gene lookup returns CDR1 SGHRS and CDR2 YFSETQ. With V trimmed by 4 bases and J by 6 bases, 10 bases remained unmatched. The DNA for the CDR3 is TGCGCCAGCAGCCGTACAGGGGGCGAGTTGAAGACCCAGTACTTC. Amino acids: CASSRTGGELKTQYF.

The chain couples TRBV6-5 to TRBJ1-1; D remains ambiguous. The CDR3 consists of 13 residues. CDR1 is MNHEY and CDR2 is SVGAGI in the germline V gene. Trimming cost V 4 bases and J 1 base, with 7 bases left between them. The CDR3 here is CASSFNRNTEAFF. Here the CDR3 DNA reads TGTGCCAGCAGTTTTAACAGGAACACTGAAGCTTTCTTT.

The V and J genes are TRBV7-9 and TRBJ1-2; no firm D call. V was cut by 5 bases and J by 0 bases, with 13 bases left in between. The germline V gene encodes CDR1 SEHNR and CDR2 FQNEAQ (reference sequence). The CDR3 totals 15 residues. CDR3 residues: CASSRGRPSNYGYTF. The CDR3 bases are TGTGCCAGCAGCCGTGGCCGCCCATCTAACTATGGCTACACCTTC.

This chain joins TRBV5-5 and TRBJ2-5; 7 bases map to TRBD1. The CDR3 totals 18 residues. The V gene's germline CDR1 is SGHKS and CDR2 YYEKEE (reference sequence). Trimming took 6 bases from V and 4 from J; bases not matched to a gene: 21. CDR3: CASTTGVVFGGLGETQYF. The CDR3 DNA sequence: TGTGCCAGCACCACAGGGGTGGTATTTGGGGGTTTAGGAGAGACCCAGTACTTC.

The chain recombines TRBV14 with TRBJ2-1, with 9 bases identical to TRBD2. CDR1 is SGHDN and CDR2 is FVKESK in the germline V gene. The CDR3 runs to 18 residues. V trimming: 0 bases; J trimming: 10 bases; junction bases outside the gene matches: 16. This CDR3 is CASSQEVGSREGSWEQFF. The CDR3 DNA reads as TGTGCCAGCAGCCAAGAGGTGGGGTCGCGGGAGGGCTCATGGGAGCAGTTCTTC.

The rearrangement uses TRBV6-5 and TRBJ2-7, with a weak D call TRBD2 (6 bases). Germline V CDR1 and CDR2: MNHEY, SVGAGI. The CDR3 is made up of 13 amino acids. Trimming removed 6 bases from V and 5 bases from J, with 14 bases in between. In DNA, the CDR3 is TGTGCCAGCAGCCGTCTAGCGAGGGACGAGCAGTACTTC. Its protein product is CASSRLARDEQYF.

This chain joins TRBV5-1 and TRBJ1-3, with D hard to call. V lost 2 bases, J lost 0 bases, and 6 bases lay in between. Per germline, CDR1 SGHRS and CDR2 YFSETQ. The CDR3 spans 14 residues. CDR3 nucleotides: TGCGCCAGCAGCTTAGGGAGCTCTGGAAACACCATATATTTT. The encoded protein is CASSLGSSGNTIYF.

This rearrangement joins TRBV29-1 to TRBJ2-7, with a possible D match to TRBD2 (6 bases). The V and J ends lost 4 bases and 3 bases respectively, with 10 bases between them. Germline V lookup: CDR1 SQVTM, CDR2 ANQGSEA. The CDR3 consists of 12 residues. The DNA of the CDR3 is TGCAGCGTTGTTCCTAGCGACTACGAGCAGTACTTC. It codes for CSVVPSDYEQYF.

J is TRBJ2-7 and V is TRBV7-2; D perhaps matches TRBD2 (7 bases). This CDR3 is 15 amino acids long. Trimming removed 1 base from V and 7 bases from J, with 17 bases in between. The germline CDR1 and CDR2 sequences are SGHTA and FQGNSA. Here the CDR3 DNA reads TGTGCCAGCAGCTTAGAGGGGGGGCGAGGGAGAGAGCAGTACTTC. Residues: CASSLEGGRGREQYF.

The chain is built from TRBV5-1 and TRBJ2-7; D possibly corresponds to TRBD2 (7 bases). V lost 3 bases to trimming and J lost 5 bases, with 21 bases between them. The CDR3 loop spans 16 amino acids. Germline V gene sequence: CDR1 SGHRS, CDR2 YFSETQ. The CDR3 spells CASSSGGPFRGDEQYF. The CDR3 DNA reads TGCGCCAGCAGCTCGGGGGGCCCCTTTCGAGGTGACGAGCAGTACTTC. Full variable domain (outside the CDR3, taken from reference TRBV5-1 and TRBJ2-7): KAGVTQTPRYLIKTRGQQVTLSCSPISGHRSVSWYQQTPGQGLQFLFEYFSETQRNKGNFPGRFSGRQFSNSRSEMNVSTLELGDSALYLCASSSGGPFRGDEQYFGPGTRLTVT.

This rearrangement joins TRBV27 to TRBJ2-7, with 10 bases lining up with TRBD1. CDR1 is MNHEY, CDR2 SMNVEV, per germline (reference sequence). The CDR3 contains 14 residues. V lost 5 bases and J lost 3; bases outside the gene matches: 4. CDR3 DNA sequence: TGTGCCAGCAGTCGGACAGGGGGGTACTACGAGCAGTACTTC. It encodes CASSRTGGYYEQYF.

The V call is TRBV9, the J call TRBJ2-1; possible D gene TRBD2, 5 bases. This CDR3 region has 13 residues. V was shortened by 0 bases and J by 8 bases, with 9 bases between the two germline ends. Germline V CDR1 and CDR2: SGDLS, YYNGEE. The CDR3, as DNA: TGTGCCAGCAGCGTAGGGCTAGCACATGAGCAGTTCTTC. As protein: CASSVGLAHEQFF.

The chain couples TRBV5-1 to TRBJ1-6; D not certain. The length of the CDR3 is 18 residues. Germline V gene sequence: CDR1 SGHRS, CDR2 YFSETQ. V was trimmed by 0 bases and J by 0 bases, leaving 13 bases between them. The CDR3 protein is CASSLGSGGSSYNSPLHF. The CDR3 DNA reads TGCGCCAGCAGCTTGGGGTCTGGCGGGAGCTCCTATAATTCACCCCTCCACTTT.

CDR3: CASHGGETIHNEQFF. As DNA, the CDR3 is TGTGCCAGCCACGGGGGGGAGACTATACACAATGAGCAGTTCTTC. The rearrangement links TRBV19 to TRBJ2-1; the match to TRBD2 covers 8 bases. J was trimmed by 5 bases and V by 9 bases; bases with no gene match: 12. The CDR3 contains 15 residues. CDR1 is LNHDA, CDR2 SQIVND, per germline (reference sequence).

This clone was counted a few times. This chain links TRBV6-1 with TRBJ2-3, with TRBD2 matching 9 bases. V shed 1 base, J shed 5 bases, and the junction held 7 bases outside the gene matches. The CDR3 runs 16 residues. Germline V CDR1 and CDR2: MNHNS, SASEGT. The CDR3 sequence: CASSEVSAGGRDTQYF. The CDR3 DNA reads as TGTGCCAGCAGTGAAGTTTCAGCGGGGGGCAGAGATACGCAGTATTTT.

The chain is built from TRBV6-1 and TRBJ2-5; D is unresolved. CDR1 MNHNS and CDR2 SASEGT come from the germline V gene. Trimming shortened V by 1 base and J by 4 bases, and 13 bases separated the two germline ends. The length of the CDR3 is 15 residues. The CDR3 DNA is TGTGCCAGCAGTGAAGGTCAACCGGGTCGAGAGACCCAGTACTTC. Its translation is CASSEGQPGRETQYF.

The chain links TRBV7-8 to TRBJ2-1; D is uncertain. V gave up 5 bases and J gave up 8 bases, with 7 bases separating them. This CDR3 is built from 11 residues. Per germline, CDR1 SGHVS and CDR2 FQNEAQ. CDR3 nucleotide sequence: TGTGCCAGCAGCATTAGTGATGAGCAGTTCTTC. This sequence encodes CASSISDEQFF.

The chain uses TRBV2 and TRBJ2-7; 7 nucleotides match TRBD1. This CDR3 is built from 12 residues. The ends lost 9 bases at V and 1 base at J; junction bases unmatched: 3. CDR1 and CDR2 (germline): SNHLY, FYNNEI. CDR3 bases: TGTGCCAGTCGGGACAGATCCTACGAGCAGTACTTC. As protein: CASRDRSYEQYF.

With regard to this clone: Relative to the germline gene, one junction end is altered; a read error may explain this. The same CDR3 arises from other DNA sequences in this sample as well. V usage is TRBV11-2 and J usage is TRBJ1-5; 10 bases are a match to TRBD1. The CDR3 sequence is 14 residues long. Germline V CDR1 and CDR2: SGHAT, FQNNGV. The CDR3, as DNA: TGTGCCAGCAGTTTAGGACAGGGGGAACAGCCCCAGCATTTT. It yields the protein CASSLGQGEQPQHF.